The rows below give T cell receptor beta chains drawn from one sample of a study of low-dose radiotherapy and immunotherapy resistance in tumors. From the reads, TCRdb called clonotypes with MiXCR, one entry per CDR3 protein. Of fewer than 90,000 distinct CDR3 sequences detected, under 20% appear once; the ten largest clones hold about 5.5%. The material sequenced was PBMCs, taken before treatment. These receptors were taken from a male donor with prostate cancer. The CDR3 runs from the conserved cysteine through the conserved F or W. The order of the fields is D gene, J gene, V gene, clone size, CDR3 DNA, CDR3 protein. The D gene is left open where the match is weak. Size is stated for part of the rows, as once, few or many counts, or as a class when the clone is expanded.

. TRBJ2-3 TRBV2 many TGTGCCAGCAGTCGGGGCCAAACTACCTCAAGCACAGATACGCAGTATTTT CASSRGQTTSSTDTQYF
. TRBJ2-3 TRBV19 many TGTGCCAGTAGTATCCAGGGTTCTAGGACAGATACGCAGTATTTT CASSIQGSRTDTQYF
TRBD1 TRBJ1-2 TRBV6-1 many TGTGCCAGCAGTGAACTACAGGGGGCTCATACCTATGGCTACACCTTC CASSELQGAHTYGYTF
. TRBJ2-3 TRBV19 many TGTGCCAGTACACGGACGGGTTTCGATACGCAGTATTTT CASTRTGFDTQYF
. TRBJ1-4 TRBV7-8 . TGTGCCAGCAGCCCCCTGACAGCTAATGAAAAACTGTTTTTT CASSPLTANEKLFF
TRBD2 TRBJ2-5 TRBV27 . TGTGCCAGCAGTTTTAGCCCCTGGACTAGCGGGGCTGATTGGGAGACCCAGTACTTC CASSFSPWTSGADWETQYF
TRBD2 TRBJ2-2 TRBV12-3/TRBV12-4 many TGTGCCAGCAGTTTACCGACTAGCGGGGCGCCCACCGGGGAGCTGTTTTTT CASSLPTSGAPTGELFF
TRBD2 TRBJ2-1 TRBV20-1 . TGCAGTACAGATCCAGGGATTAGCGGGGGGGCTCAGGTCTATGAGCAGTTCTTC CSTDPGISGGAQVYEQFF
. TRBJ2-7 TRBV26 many TGTGCCAGCAGTTCAGGGAGACAGGGTCCCCCCTACGAGCAGTACTTC CASSSGRQGPPYEQYF
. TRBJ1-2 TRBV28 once TGTGCCAGCAGTCCCCCCTCGCCTCGGGCCAACTATGGCTACACCTTC CASSPPSPRANYGYTF
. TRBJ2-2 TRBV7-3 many TGTGCCAGCAGCATGGACAGAATTGGGGAGCTGTTTTTT CASSMDRIGELFF
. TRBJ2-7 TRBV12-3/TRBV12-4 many TGTGCCAGCAGGCCCGCGGGGAGCTCCTACGAGCAGTACTTC CASRPAGSSYEQYF
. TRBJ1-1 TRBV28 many TGTGCCAGCAGATCCCCGGGGCAGAGAAACACTGAAGCTTTCTTT CASRSPGQRNTEAFF